This paragraph reports one T cell receptor (beta chain). What it binds is not known. The PCR used 60 Vbeta and 13 Jbeta primers. The repertoire was sequenced with immunoSEQ multiplex PCR; TCRdb's copy has only in-frame clones and lacks some. Of over 150,000 clones listed, under 90% are singletons. The sample originates from a study of cytomegalovirus exposure and HLA in healthy donors. Study-wide context: Of the donors genotyped, approximately 400 in all, about 80% fell in the Caucasian-associated ancestry cluster. Study-wide results and caveats: Most likely, a cluster of highly shared sequence variants arose as a sequencing artifact. It was in a later analysis that TCR association rates were seen to vary by HLA locus, highest for DRB1 and lowest for HLA-C. Later analysis identified some 16,000 TCR beta sequences associated with HLA alleles, using a false discovery rate threshold of 0.05.

V gave up 6 bases and J gave up 2 bases; unmatched junction bases: 5. CDR3 length: 16 amino acids. The germline CDR1 and CDR2 sequences are MNHEY and SMNVEV (reference sequence). This clonotype was obtained from a man aged 25 to 40 in good health and CMV-seropositive. The V call is TRBV27, the J call TRBJ2-1; TRBD2 matches 12 bases. Sequenced sample: PBMCs. The CDR3 DNA reads as TGTGCCAGCAGCCCTAGCGGGAGGGGCACCTACAATGAGCAGTTCTTC. It codes for CASSPSGRGTYNEQFF.